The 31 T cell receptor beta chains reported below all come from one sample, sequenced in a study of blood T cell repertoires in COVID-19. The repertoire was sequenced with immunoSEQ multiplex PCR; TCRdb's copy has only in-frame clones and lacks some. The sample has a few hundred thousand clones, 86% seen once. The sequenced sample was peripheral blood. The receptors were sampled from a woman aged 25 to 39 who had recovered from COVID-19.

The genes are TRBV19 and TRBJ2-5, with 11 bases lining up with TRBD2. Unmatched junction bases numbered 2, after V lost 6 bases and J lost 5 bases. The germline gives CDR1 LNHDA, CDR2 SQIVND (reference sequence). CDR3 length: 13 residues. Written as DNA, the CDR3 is TGTGCCAGTAGGACTAGCGGGGCGGAGACCCAGTACTTC. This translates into CASRTSGAETQYF.

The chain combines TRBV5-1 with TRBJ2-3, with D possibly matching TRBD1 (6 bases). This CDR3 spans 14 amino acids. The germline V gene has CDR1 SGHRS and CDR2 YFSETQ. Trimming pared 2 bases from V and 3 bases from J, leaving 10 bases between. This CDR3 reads CASSFVQGTDTQYF. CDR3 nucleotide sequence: TGCGCCAGCAGCTTCGTACAGGGAACAGATACGCAGTATTTT.

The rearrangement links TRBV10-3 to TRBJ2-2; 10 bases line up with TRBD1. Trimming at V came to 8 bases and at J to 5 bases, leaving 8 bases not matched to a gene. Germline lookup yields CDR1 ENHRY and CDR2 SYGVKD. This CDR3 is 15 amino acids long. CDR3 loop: CAIAATGGATGELFF. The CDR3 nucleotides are TGTGCCATCGCGGCGACAGGGGGCGCGACCGGGGAGCTGTTTTTT.

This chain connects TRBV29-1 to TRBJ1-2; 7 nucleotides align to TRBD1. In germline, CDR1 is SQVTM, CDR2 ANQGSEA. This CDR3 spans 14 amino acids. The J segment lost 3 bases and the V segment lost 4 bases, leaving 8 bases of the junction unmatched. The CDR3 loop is CSVGRRGFDYGYTF. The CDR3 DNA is TGCAGCGTTGGGCGCAGGGGGTTTGACTATGGCTACACCTTC.

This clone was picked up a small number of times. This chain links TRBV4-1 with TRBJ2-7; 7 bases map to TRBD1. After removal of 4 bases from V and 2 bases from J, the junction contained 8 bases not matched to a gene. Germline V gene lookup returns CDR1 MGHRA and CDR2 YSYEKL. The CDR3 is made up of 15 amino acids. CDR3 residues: CASSPSSGTAYEQYF. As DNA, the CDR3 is TGCGCCAGCAGCCCATCGTCCGGGACAGCCTACGAGCAGTACTTC.

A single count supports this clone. This CDR3 reads CSIVPIGLANYGYTF. In DNA, the CDR3 is TGCAGCATCGTCCCCATCGGACTAGCTAACTATGGCTACACCTTC. The V and J genes are TRBV29-1 and TRBJ1-2; D call uncertain. CDR3 length: 15 residues. V lost 8 bases to trimming and J lost 0 bases, with 19 bases between them. Per the germline V gene, CDR1 is SQVTM and CDR2 is ANQGSEA.

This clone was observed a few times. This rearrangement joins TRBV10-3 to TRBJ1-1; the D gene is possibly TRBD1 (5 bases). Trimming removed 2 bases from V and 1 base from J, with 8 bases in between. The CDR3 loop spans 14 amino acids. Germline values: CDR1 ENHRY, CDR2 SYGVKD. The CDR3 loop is CAISEGGGNTEAFF. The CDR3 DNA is TGTGCCATCAGTGAGGGGGGAGGGAACACTGAAGCTTTCTTT.

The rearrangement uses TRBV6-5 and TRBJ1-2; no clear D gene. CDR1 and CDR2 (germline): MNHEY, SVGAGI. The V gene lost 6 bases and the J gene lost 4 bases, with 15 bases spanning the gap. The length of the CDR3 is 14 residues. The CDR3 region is CASSRRGQSYGYTF. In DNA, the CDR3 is TGTGCCAGCAGCCGACGGGGTCAGTCCTATGGCTACACCTTC.

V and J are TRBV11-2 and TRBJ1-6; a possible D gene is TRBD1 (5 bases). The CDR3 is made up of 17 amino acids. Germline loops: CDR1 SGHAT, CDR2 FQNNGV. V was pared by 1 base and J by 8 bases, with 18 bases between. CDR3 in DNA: TGTGCCAGCAGCTTAGGTGTTGAGGGACTTTTTTATTCACCCCTCCACTTT. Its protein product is CASSLGVEGLFYSPLHF.

The CDR3 bases are TGTGCCAGCAGCCAGGAAACAGGGGTCGGGTACGAGCAGTACTTC. Translation: CASSQETGVGYEQYF. The V and J genes are TRBV4-2 and TRBJ2-7; 7 bases are shared with TRBD1. Trimming removed 3 bases from V and 4 bases from J; junction bases left unmatched: 9. Germline V lookup: CDR1 LGHNA, CDR2 YNFKEQ. This CDR3 is 15 amino acids long.

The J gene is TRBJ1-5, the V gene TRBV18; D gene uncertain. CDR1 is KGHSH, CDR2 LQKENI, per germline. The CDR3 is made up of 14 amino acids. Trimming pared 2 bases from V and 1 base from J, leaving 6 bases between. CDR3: CASSPSVSNQPQHF. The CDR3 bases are TGTGCCAGCTCACCATCTGTAAGCAATCAGCCCCAGCATTTT.

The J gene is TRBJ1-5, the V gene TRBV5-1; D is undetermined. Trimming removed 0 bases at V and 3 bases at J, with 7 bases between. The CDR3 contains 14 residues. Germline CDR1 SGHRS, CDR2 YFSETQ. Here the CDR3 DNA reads TGCGCCAGCAGCTTGGACGGGAACAATCAGCCCCAGCATTTT. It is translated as CASSLDGNNQPQHF.

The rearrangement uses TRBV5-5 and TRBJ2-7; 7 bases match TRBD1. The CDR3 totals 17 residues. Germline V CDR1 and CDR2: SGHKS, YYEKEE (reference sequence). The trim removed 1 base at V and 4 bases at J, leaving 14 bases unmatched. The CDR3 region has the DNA TGTGCCAGCAGCTTGCCCAGTTTTGGGACAGAGACTTACGAGCAGTACTTC. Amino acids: CASSLPSFGTETYEQYF.

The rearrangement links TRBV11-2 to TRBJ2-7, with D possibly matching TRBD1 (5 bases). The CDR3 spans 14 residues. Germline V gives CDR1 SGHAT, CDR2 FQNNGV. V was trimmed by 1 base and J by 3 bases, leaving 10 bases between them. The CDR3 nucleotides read TGTGCCAGCAGCTTAGGGGGTAGGGGCTACGAGCAGTACTTC. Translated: CASSLGGRGYEQYF.

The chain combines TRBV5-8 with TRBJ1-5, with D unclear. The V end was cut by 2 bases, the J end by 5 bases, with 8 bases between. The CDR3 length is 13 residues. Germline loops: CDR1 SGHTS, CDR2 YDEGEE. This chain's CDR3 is CASSFTGDQPQHF. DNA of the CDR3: TGTGCCAGCAGCTTTACGGGAGATCAGCCCCAGCATTTT.

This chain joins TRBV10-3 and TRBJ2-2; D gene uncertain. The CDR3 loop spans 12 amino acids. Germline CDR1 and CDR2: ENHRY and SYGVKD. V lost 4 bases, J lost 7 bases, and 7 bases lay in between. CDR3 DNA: TGTGCCATCAGTGCGGTTGACGGGGAGCTGTTTTTT. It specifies CAISAVDGELFF.

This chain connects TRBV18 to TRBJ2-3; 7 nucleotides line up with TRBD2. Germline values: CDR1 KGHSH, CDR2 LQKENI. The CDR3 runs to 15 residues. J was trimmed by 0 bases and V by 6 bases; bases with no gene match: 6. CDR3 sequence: CASSRETSSTDTQYF. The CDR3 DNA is TGTGCCAGCTCCCGAGAGACTAGCAGCACAGATACGCAGTATTTT.

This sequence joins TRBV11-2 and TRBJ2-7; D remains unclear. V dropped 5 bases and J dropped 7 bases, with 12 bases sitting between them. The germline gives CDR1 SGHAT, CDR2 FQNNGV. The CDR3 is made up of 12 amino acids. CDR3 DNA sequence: TGTGCCAGCAGCGTAATTGGCAGGGAGCAGTACTTC. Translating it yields CASSVIGREQYF.

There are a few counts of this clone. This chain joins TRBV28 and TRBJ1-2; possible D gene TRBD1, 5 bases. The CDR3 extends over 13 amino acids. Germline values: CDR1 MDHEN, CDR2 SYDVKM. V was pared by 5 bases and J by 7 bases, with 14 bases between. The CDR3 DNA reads TGTGCCAGCAGTCCCTGGGAGGGACGTGGCTACACCTTC. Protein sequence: CASSPWEGRGYTF.

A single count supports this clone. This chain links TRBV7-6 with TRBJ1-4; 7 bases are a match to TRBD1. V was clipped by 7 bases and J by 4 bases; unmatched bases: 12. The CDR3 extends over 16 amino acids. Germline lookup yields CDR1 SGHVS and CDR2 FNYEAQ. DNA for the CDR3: TGTGCCAGCACCCCGCGGGGGGGACAGCATAATGAAAAACTGTTTTTT. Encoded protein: CASTPRGGQHNEKLFF.

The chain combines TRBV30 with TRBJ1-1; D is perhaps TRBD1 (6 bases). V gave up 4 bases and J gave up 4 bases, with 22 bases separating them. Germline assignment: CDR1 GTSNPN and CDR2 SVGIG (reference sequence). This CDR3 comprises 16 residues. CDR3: CAWMLVQGYVGTEAFF. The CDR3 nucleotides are TGTGCCTGGATGTTAGTACAGGGTTATGTGGGCACTGAAGCTTTCTTT.

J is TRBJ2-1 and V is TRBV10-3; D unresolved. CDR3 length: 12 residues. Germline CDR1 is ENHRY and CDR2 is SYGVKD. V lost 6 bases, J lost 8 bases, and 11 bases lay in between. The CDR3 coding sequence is TGTGCCATCAGCGTCCAGGCCGATGAGCAGTTCTTC. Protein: CAISVQADEQFF.

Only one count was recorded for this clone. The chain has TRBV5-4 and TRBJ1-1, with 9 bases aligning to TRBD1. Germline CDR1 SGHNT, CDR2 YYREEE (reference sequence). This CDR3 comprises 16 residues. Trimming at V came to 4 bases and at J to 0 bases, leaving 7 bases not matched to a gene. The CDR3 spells CASSPDRGFMNTEAFF. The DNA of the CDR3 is TGTGCCAGCAGCCCGGACAGGGGCTTCATGAACACTGAAGCTTTCTTT.

The CDR3 DNA follows: TGTGCCAGCAGCTTAGTATCTAGGGGGCAAAGAGGTTATTACGAGCAGTACTTC. This translates into CASSLVSRGQRGYYEQYF. J is TRBJ2-7 and V is TRBV11-2; 7 bases agree with TRBD1. The trim removed 1 base at V and 4 bases at J, leaving 16 bases unmatched. CDR1 is SGHAT, CDR2 FQNNGV, per germline. This CDR3 is built from 18 residues.

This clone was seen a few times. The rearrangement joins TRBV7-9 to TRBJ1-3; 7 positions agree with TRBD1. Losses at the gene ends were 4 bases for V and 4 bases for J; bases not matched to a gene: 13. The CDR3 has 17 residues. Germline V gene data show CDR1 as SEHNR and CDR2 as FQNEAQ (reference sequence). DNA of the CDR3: TGTGCCAGCAGCTATACTTACTTGACAGGGATCGGAAACACCATATATTTT. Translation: CASSYTYLTGIGNTIYF. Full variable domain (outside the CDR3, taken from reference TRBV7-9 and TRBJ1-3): DTGVSQNPRHKITKRGQNVTFRCDPISEHNRLYWYRQTLGQGPEFLTYFQNEAQLEKSRLLSDRFSAERPKGSFSTLEIQRTEQGDSAMYLCASSYTYLTGIGNTIYFGEGSWLTVV.

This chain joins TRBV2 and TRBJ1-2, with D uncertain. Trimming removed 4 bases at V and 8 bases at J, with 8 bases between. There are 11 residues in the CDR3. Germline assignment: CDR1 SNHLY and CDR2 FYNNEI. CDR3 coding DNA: TGTGCCAGCAGTGGCGGGGAAGGCTACACCTTC. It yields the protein CASSGGEGYTF.

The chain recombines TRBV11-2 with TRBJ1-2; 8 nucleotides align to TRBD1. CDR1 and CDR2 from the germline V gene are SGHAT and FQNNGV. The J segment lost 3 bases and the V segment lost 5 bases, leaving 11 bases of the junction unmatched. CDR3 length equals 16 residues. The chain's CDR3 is CASSLGPQQGDYGYTF. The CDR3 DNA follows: TGTGCCAGCAGCCTAGGTCCCCAACAGGGGGACTATGGCTACACCTTC.

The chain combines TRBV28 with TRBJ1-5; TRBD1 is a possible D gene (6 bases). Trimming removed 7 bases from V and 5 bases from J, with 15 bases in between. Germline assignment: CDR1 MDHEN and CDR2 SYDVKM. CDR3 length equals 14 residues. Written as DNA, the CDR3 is TGTGCCAGCAAACTTGGACAGTTTTATCAGCCCCAGCATTTT. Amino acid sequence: CASKLGQFYQPQHF.

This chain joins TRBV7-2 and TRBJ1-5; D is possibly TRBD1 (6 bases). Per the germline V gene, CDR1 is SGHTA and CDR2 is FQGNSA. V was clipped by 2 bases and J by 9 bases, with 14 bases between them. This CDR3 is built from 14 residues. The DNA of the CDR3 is TGTGCCAGCAGCTTATCGGACGGGACATGGCCCCAGCATTTT. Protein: CASSLSDGTWPQHF.

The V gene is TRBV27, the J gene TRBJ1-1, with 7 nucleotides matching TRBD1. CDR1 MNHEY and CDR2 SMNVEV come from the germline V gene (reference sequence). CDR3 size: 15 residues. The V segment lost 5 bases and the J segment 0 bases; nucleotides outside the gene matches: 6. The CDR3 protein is CASSLRTGVNTEAFF. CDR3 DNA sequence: TGTGCCAGCAGTCTCAGGACAGGAGTGAACACTGAAGCTTTCTTT.

CDR3 protein: CASSLRTGGVETQYF. The CDR3 coding sequence is TGTGCCAGCAGCTTGAGGACAGGGGGCGTTGAGACCCAGTACTTC. The rearrangement uses TRBV5-4 and TRBJ2-5; TRBD1 matches 11 bases. The germline V gene has CDR1 SGHNT and CDR2 YYREEE (reference sequence). The V segment lost 1 base and the J segment 5 bases; nucleotides outside the gene matches: 4. The CDR3 has 15 amino acids.